This T cell receptor beta chain was recovered during a study of blood T cell repertoires in COVID-19. Looking at the study overall: COVID-19 samples collected from the United States, Italy and Spain covered acute and convalescent phases.

V lost 0 bases, J lost 2 bases, and 12 bases lay in between. Looked up from germline, CDR1 is SGHRS and CDR2 is YFSETQ. This CDR3 contains 16 residues. A COVID-19 case was met by exposed participants within 2 weeks before study entry. In the authors' workflow: Amplification with reference gene primers provided the estimates of nucleated cell counts. Assay: immunoSEQ multiplex PCR; the TCRdb copy retains only in-frame clones and omits some. V and J calls and clone size come straight from that table; D and trimming were deduced from the DNA. The sample gives around 190,000 clones, around 83% of which show up once; around 2.9% is in the top ten.

The specimen sequenced was PBMCs or T cells enriched from blood (not recorded which). The chain carries TRBV5-1 and TRBJ1-3; possible D gene TRBD1, 6 bases. The sequence came from a woman aged 25-40 years who had been exposed to COVID-19. CDR3 DNA: TGCGCCAGCAGCTTGGTGTCGGACAGCCCTGGAAACACCATATATTTT. Its protein product is CASSLVSDSPGNTIYF.